These T cell receptor beta chains were read from a single sample in a study of molecular identifiers for immune sequencing clone quantification. TCRdb re-derived calls from the PCR reads in MiXCR, one entry per CDR3 protein. The repertoire has tens of thousands of distinct CDR3 sequences, about 24% of them found once; the top ten carry over 0.95%. The sample taken for sequencing was naive CD8+ T cells from blood, with Jurkat cell RNA spiked in. The receptor source for this set is a human donor in good health. Some libraries in this study had Jurkat cell RNA spiked in. The CDR3 runs from the conserved cysteine through the conserved F or W. A D gene is named only where the DNA matches it firmly. The size field is filled for only some rows; it gives once, few, many or a size class.

size: many
V: TRBV2
D: TRBD1
J: TRBJ2-3
DNA: TGTGCCAGCAGTGAGGTTGGACAGGGGCACGATACGCAGTATTTT
CDR3: CASSEVGQGHDTQYF

size: many
V: TRBV4-2
D: .
J: TRBJ1-1
DNA: TGTGCCAGCAGCCCAAGCCTGGGTATCACTGAAGCTTTCTTT
CDR3: CASSPSLGITEAFF

size: many
V: TRBV7-9
D: .
J: TRBJ2-5
DNA: TGTGCCAGCAGCGACGACCCCGCTTATGCCCAGTACTTC
CDR3: CASSDDPAYAQYF

size: many
V: TRBV4-3
D: TRBD1
J: TRBJ2-3
DNA: TGCGCCAGCAGCCAAGATAGTCCCCGGGACAGAATCACAGATACGCAGTATTTT
CDR3: CASSQDSPRDRITDTQYF

size: many
V: TRBV7-9
D: .
J: TRBJ2-3
DNA: TGTGCCAGCAGCTTAGTCCCTACTACCCTAAGCACAGATACGCAGTATTTT
CDR3: CASSLVPTTLSTDTQYF

size: many
V: TRBV6-5
D: .
J: TRBJ2-7
DNA: TGTGCCAGCAGTTATAACGGACAGAGCTCCTACGAGCAGTACTTC
CDR3: CASSYNGQSSYEQYF

size: many
V: TRBV7-9
D: TRBD1
J: TRBJ1-5
DNA: TGTGCCAGCAGCTTGGACAGGGAGGTTTCACAGCCCCAGCATTTT
CDR3: CASSLDREVSQPQHF

size: .
V: TRBV4-3
D: .
J: TRBJ2-1
DNA: TGCGCCAGCGGCCAAGATAACGATAGCCTCGATGAGCGGTTCTTC
CDR3: CASGQDNDSLDERFF

size: medium-sized
V: TRBV6-5
D: .
J: TRBJ2-3
DNA: TGTGCCAGCAGTTTTGGGGATACGCAGTATTTT
CDR3: CASSFGDTQYF

size: many
V: TRBV3-1
D: .
J: TRBJ2-3
DNA: TGTGCCAGCAGCCCTAGAATATCAGATACGCAGTATTTT
CDR3: CASSPRISDTQYF

size: many
V: TRBV6-2/TRBV6-3
D: .
J: TRBJ2-7
DNA: TGTGCCAGCAGTTACCCCCACGGTCTCGAGCAGTACTTC
CDR3: CASSYPHGLEQYF

size: .
V: TRBV23-1
D: .
J: TRBJ2-7
DNA: TGCGCCAGCAGTCAAAGAGGCCAGTACTTC
CDR3: CASSQRGQYF

size: many
V: TRBV27
D: .
J: TRBJ1-5
DNA: TGTGCCAGCAGTTTATCTGGAGAAGTTGATCAGCCCCAGCATTTT
CDR3: CASSLSGEVDQPQHF

size: few
V: TRBV11-2
D: .
J: TRBJ2-1
DNA: TGTGCCAGCAGCTTCGGGGGGCGTGCTGAGCAGTTCTTC
CDR3: CASSFGGRAEQFF

size: many
V: TRBV4-2
D: .
J: TRBJ2-7
DNA: TGTGCCAGCAGCCAAAACAGAGACATCTACGAGCAGTACTTC
CDR3: CASSQNRDIYEQYF

size: many
V: TRBV2
D: TRBD1
J: TRBJ2-3
DNA: TGTGCCAGCAGGGTACGGGGTAGGGGGCCCGAAAGCACAGATACGCAGTATTTT
CDR3: CASRVRGRGPESTDTQYF

size: many
V: TRBV25-1
D: .
J: TRBJ2-3
DNA: TGTGCCAGCAGAACAGGGATCACAGATACGCAGTATTTT
CDR3: CASRTGITDTQYF

size: few
V: TRBV4-3
D: .
J: TRBJ2-1
DNA: TGCGCCAGCAGCCAAGATGCGAGACAATACAATGAGCAGTTCTTC
CDR3: CASSQDARQYNEQFF

size: many
V: TRBV7-6
D: TRBD2
J: TRBJ2-7
DNA: TGTGCCAGCAGCTCCTCGGAGGCGGGAGGGCCTTACGAGCAGTACTTC
CDR3: CASSSSEAGGPYEQYF

size: few
V: TRBV3-1
D: .
J: TRBJ2-1
DNA: TGTGCCAGCAGTCAAGATTCGGGGGGCGATGAGCAGTTCTTC
CDR3: CASSQDSGGDEQFF

size: many
V: TRBV12-3/TRBV12-4
D: .
J: TRBJ2-1
DNA: TGTGCCAGCAGAACCGACAGGCTCAACAATGAGCAGTTCTTC
CDR3: CASRTDRLNNEQFF

size: .
V: TRBV20-1
D: .
J: TRBJ1-5
DNA: TGCAGTGCCCTCAGGTATAGCAATCAGCCCCAGCATTTT
CDR3: CSALRYSNQPQHF

size: .
V: TRBV12-3/TRBV12-4
D: TRBD2
J: TRBJ2-2
DNA: TGTGCCAGCAGTTCTGGACTAGCGGGAGGCCCAAACACCGGGGAGCTGTTTTTT
CDR3: CASSSGLAGGPNTGELFF

size: many
V: TRBV9
D: TRBD2
J: TRBJ2-5
DNA: TGTGCCAGCAGCGTCCGGCTAGCGGGGGGTTTAGAAGAGACCCAGTACTTC
CDR3: CASSVRLAGGLEETQYF

size: many
V: TRBV4-3
D: .
J: TRBJ2-3
DNA: TGCGCCAGCAGCCAAGAGGACAGACGGTCAGATACGCAGTATTTT
CDR3: CASSQEDRRSDTQYF

size: .
V: TRBV19
D: .
J: TRBJ1-1
DNA: TGTGCCAGTAGTCTTGTAGGGCCGAACACTGAAGCTTTCTTC
CDR3: CASSLVGPNTEAFF

size: many
V: TRBV7-9
D: .
J: TRBJ2-3
DNA: TGTGCCAGCAGCTTACCTCGCGCGGCCTTACGCACAGATACGCAGTATTTT
CDR3: CASSLPRAALRTDTQYF

size: many
V: TRBV7-9
D: .
J: TRBJ1-1
DNA: TGTGCCAGCAGCTTAGAGCGCGTAGGGGAGGACACTGAAGCTTTCTTT
CDR3: CASSLERVGEDTEAFF

size: many
V: TRBV4-1
D: .
J: TRBJ2-7
DNA: TGCGCCAGCAGCCAAGATTGGAGCTACGAGCAGTACTTC
CDR3: CASSQDWSYEQYF

size: many
V: TRBV11-2
D: .
J: TRBJ2-3
DNA: TGTGCCAGCAGCTCTGGACAGCTACTTTCCACAGATACGCAGTATTTT
CDR3: CASSSGQLLSTDTQYF

size: many
V: TRBV12-3/TRBV12-4
D: .
J: TRBJ2-2
DNA: TGTGCCAGCACCCCCGCGGGGAACACCGGGGAGCTGTTTTTT
CDR3: CASTPAGNTGELFF

size: .
V: TRBV4-1
D: TRBD1
J: TRBJ1-3
DNA: TGCGCCAGCAGCCAGGAAACAGGGGTACTCCACCACACCATATATTTT
CDR3: CASSQETGVLHHTIYF

size: few
V: TRBV2
D: .
J: TRBJ2-7
DNA: TGTGCCAGCAGCGGACAGAAACCCTACGAGCAGTACTTC
CDR3: CASSGQKPYEQYF

size: many
V: TRBV6-2/TRBV6-3
D: TRBD2
J: TRBJ2-5
DNA: TGTGCCAGCAGTTACCAACTAGCGGAAGAGACCCAGTACTTC
CDR3: CASSYQLAEETQYF

size: many
V: TRBV7-9
D: .
J: TRBJ1-6
DNA: TGTGCCAGCAGCGCGCAAAGTTCACCCCTCCACTTT
CDR3: CASSAQSSPLHF

size: many
V: TRBV29-1
D: .
J: TRBJ1-2
DNA: TGCAGCGTTGAACCGGAGCGGGGTTTGGGCTATGGCTACACCTTC
CDR3: CSVEPERGLGYGYTF

size: many
V: TRBV5-6
D: .
J: TRBJ1-2
DNA: TGTGCCAGCAGCCCCCAGGGGCTGAGCTATGGCTACACCTTC
CDR3: CASSPQGLSYGYTF

size: many
V: TRBV29-1
D: TRBD1
J: TRBJ1-1
DNA: TGCAGCGGGGGACAGGAGTTTATGAACACTGAAGCTTTCTTT
CDR3: CSGGQEFMNTEAFF

size: few
V: TRBV19
D: .
J: TRBJ2-7
DNA: TGTGCCAGTAGTATAACACTGGTTGGGTACAACGAGCAGTACTTC
CDR3: CASSITLVGYNEQYF

size: many
V: TRBV7-8
D: .
J: TRBJ1-1
DNA: TGTGCCAGCAGCTTAGGGGTGTTAGGGACGAACGCTGAAGCTTTCTTT
CDR3: CASSLGVLGTNAEAFF

size: many
V: TRBV7-9
D: .
J: TRBJ2-3
DNA: TGTGCCAGCAGATCGATCACTACGCCTGGTATGTCCACAGATACGCAGTATTTT
CDR3: CASRSITTPGMSTDTQYF

size: many
V: TRBV29-1
D: .
J: TRBJ2-5
DNA: TGCAGCGCCCTTCAAGAGACCCAGTACTTC
CDR3: CSALQETQYF

size: .
V: TRBV19
D: TRBD1
J: TRBJ2-3
DNA: TGTGCCGACCACAGGGGGAGCACAGATACGCAGTATTTT
CDR3: CADHRGSTDTQYF

size: .
V: TRBV5-1
D: .
J: TRBJ2-1
DNA: TGCGCCAGCAGCTCGACTCGACCAACAGGTCCCCCGCAGAATGAGCGGTTCTTC
CDR3: CASSSTRPTGPPQNERFF

size: many
V: TRBV11-2
D: .
J: TRBJ2-7
DNA: TGTGCCAGCAGCTCCCGAGGGGAGCAGTACTTC
CDR3: CASSSRGEQYF

size: many
V: TRBV30
D: .
J: TRBJ2-2
DNA: TGTGCCTGGAGTCCAAGTTCGGCCGGGGAGCTGTTTTTT
CDR3: CAWSPSSAGELFF